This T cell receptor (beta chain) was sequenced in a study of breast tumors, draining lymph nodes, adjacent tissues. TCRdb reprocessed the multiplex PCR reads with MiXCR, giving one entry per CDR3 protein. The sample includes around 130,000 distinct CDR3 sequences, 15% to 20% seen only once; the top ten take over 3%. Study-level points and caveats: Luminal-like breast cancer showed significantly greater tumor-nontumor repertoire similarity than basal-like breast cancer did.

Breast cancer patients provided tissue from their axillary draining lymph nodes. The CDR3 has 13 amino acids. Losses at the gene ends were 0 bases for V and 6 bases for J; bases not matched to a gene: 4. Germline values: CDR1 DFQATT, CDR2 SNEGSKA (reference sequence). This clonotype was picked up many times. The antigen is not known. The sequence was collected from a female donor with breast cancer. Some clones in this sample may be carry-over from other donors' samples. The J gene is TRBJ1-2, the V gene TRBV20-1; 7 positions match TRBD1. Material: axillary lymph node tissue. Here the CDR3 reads CSARDDRADGYTF. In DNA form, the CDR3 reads TGCAGTGCTAGAGACGACAGGGCGGATGGCTACACCTTC.